This TCR beta chain is from a study of human CD4 T cells and Enterobacteriaceae. Detection sensitivity for ex vivo total memory CD4+ was one cell in 200,000. Data came from immunoSEQ multiplex PCR; TCRdb stores just in-frame clones and leaves some out. The sample gives about 25,000 clones, around 80% of which show up once; roughly 0.88% is in the top ten. The memory gate held CD4+ cells that were not CD45RA+CCR7+CD95- naive cells, over 98% pure. Blood from healthy donors was obtained in Switzerland from donation centers. Germline V gene data show CDR1 as MGHDK and CDR2 as SYGVNS. Between the trimmed V and J ends, which lost 7 bases and 3 bases, there was a span of 16 bases. The CDR3 is made up of 14 amino acids.

V and J are TRBV25-1 and TRBJ2-7, with D maybe TRBD2 (5 bases). This receptor was identified in a human donor in good health. Sequenced: memory CD4+ T cells from blood. The CDR3 sequence: CASTKGGQNYEQYF. The CDR3 DNA is TGTGCCAGCACCAAGGGCGGGCAGAACTACGAGCAGTACTTC.